The 21 T cell receptor beta chains below all came from one sample that was sequenced in a study of blood T cell repertoires in COVID-19. TCRdb keeps only in-frame clones here, not all; method: immunoSEQ multiplex PCR. The profile shows 200,000 or so clones, around four fifths of them singletons. Sequencing used peripheral blood. All receptors come from a man in his sixties with COVID-19, enrolled during active disease.

The J gene is TRBJ2-2, the V gene TRBV6-5; 10 bases line up with TRBD1. This CDR3 region has 15 residues. J lost 6 bases, V lost 5 bases, and 6 bases had no gene match. CDR1 MNHEY and CDR2 SVGAGI come from the germline V gene. The chain's CDR3 is CASSPRQGAPGELFF. CDR3 DNA: TGTGCCAGCAGTCCCCGACAGGGGGCCCCCGGGGAGCTGTTTTTT.

This clone was found a few times. This chain joins TRBV11-1 and TRBJ2-1; 8 bases match TRBD2. CDR1 SGHAT and CDR2 FQDESV come from the germline V gene (reference sequence). This CDR3 spans 15 amino acids. Trimming at V came to 5 bases and at J to 3 bases, leaving 6 bases not matched to a gene. The CDR3: CASSGSGSVYNEQFF. In nucleotides, the CDR3 is TGTGCCAGCAGCGGAAGCGGGAGCGTCTACAATGAGCAGTTCTTC.

A few counts support this clone. CDR3 region: CAIQQGNEQFF. The CDR3 region has the DNA TGTGCCATCCAGCAGGGCAATGAGCAGTTCTTC. This sequence joins TRBV10-3 and TRBJ2-1; D perhaps matches TRBD1 (5 bases). Germline V gene data show CDR1 as ENHRY and CDR2 as SYGVKD. V lost 8 bases and J 6 bases, leaving 8 bases between the germline ends. There are 11 residues in the CDR3.

This sequence joins TRBV7-9 and TRBJ2-7; D remains ambiguous. The CDR3 runs to 10 residues. The ends were cut back, 8 bases at V and 2 bases at J, with 4 bases in the middle. Germline V lookup: CDR1 SEHNR, CDR2 FQNEAQ (reference sequence). In DNA, the CDR3 is TGTGCCAGCGAGGCCTACGAGCAGTACTTC. Translated: CASEAYEQYF.

The J gene is TRBJ1-1, the V gene TRBV19, with D uncertain. The CDR3 length is 16 residues. V was cut by 3 bases and J by 4 bases, with 18 bases left in between. Germline loops: CDR1 LNHDA, CDR2 SQIVND (reference sequence). The CDR3 nucleotides read TGTGCCAGTAGTATTGGGAGTAGGCTCCGAGGCACTGAAGCTTTCTTT. It encodes CASSIGSRLRGTEAFF.

V and J are TRBV18 and TRBJ2-1, with D perhaps TRBD1 (6 bases). Germline V CDR1 and CDR2: KGHSH, LQKENI. V was trimmed by 3 bases and J by 2 bases, leaving 14 bases between them. The length of the CDR3 is 16 residues. As DNA, the CDR3 is TGTGCCAGCTCACCGCCTCTACAGGGTACCTACAATGAGCAGTTCTTC. It codes for CASSPPLQGTYNEQFF.

CDR3 protein: CASGLDRASYEQYF. The CDR3 region has the DNA TGTGCCAGCGGGTTAGACAGGGCAAGCTACGAGCAGTACTTC. This chain uses TRBV2 with TRBJ2-7; 7 bases agree with TRBD1. The V and J ends lost 8 bases and 3 bases, in that order; junction bases with no gene match: 10. The CDR3 has 14 residues. Per germline, CDR1 SNHLY and CDR2 FYNNEI.

The chain carries TRBV6-5 and TRBJ1-2, with D possibly matching TRBD1 (6 bases). V was cut by 4 bases and J by 1 base, with 16 bases left in between. The CDR3 covers 16 residues. Germline V gene data show CDR1 as MNHEY and CDR2 as SVGAGI. CDR3 sequence: CASSWNRDTINYGYTF. For the CDR3, the DNA is TGTGCCAGCAGTTGGAACCGGGACACCATTAACTATGGCTACACCTTC.

The J gene is TRBJ2-1, the V gene TRBV19; D is perhaps TRBD2 (5 bases). V lost 6 bases, J lost 0 bases, and 12 bases lay in between. Per the germline V gene, CDR1 is LNHDA and CDR2 is SQIVND (reference sequence). The CDR3 is made up of 15 amino acids. The CDR3 nucleotides are TGTGCCAGTAGCATGGTGGGGAGCTCCTACAATGAGCAGTTCTTC. This codes for CASSMVGSSYNEQFF.

Only one count was recorded for this clone. Additional DNA sequences in this sample encode the identical CDR3. V usage is TRBV6-5 and J usage is TRBJ2-7; perhaps TRBD1 as D (6 bases). Germline CDR1 reads MNHEY; CDR2 reads SVGAGI. Trimming removed 4 bases from V and 3 bases from J, with 10 bases in between. CDR3 length equals 13 residues. This CDR3 reads CASSSDSVYEQYF. The CDR3 DNA is TGTGCCAGCAGTTCGGACAGCGTCTACGAGCAGTACTTC.

The chain carries TRBV11-2 and TRBJ2-7, with D possibly TRBD1 on 6 matching bases. The CDR3 has 15 amino acids. With 3 bases removed from V and 3 bases from J, the gap between germline ends came to 15 bases. Germline lookup yields CDR1 SGHAT and CDR2 FQNNGV. The CDR3 reads CASSFLQGQVYEQYF. The CDR3 DNA reads TGTGCCAGCAGCTTTTTGCAGGGGCAGGTCTACGAGCAGTACTTC. Supplemented by reference TRBV11-2 and TRBJ2-7, the full variable domain reads EAGVAQSPRYKIIEKRQSVAFWCNPISGHATLYWYQQILGQGPKLLIQFQNNGVVDDSQLPKDRFSAERLKGVDSTLKIQPAKLEDSAVYLCASSFLQGQVYEQYFGPGTRLTVT.

This clone appeared a few times. The rearrangement joins TRBV5-1 to TRBJ1-2; no firm D call. Looked up from germline, CDR1 is SGHRS and CDR2 is YFSETQ. This CDR3 has 11 amino acids. Trimming took 0 bases from V and 8 from J, leaving 5 bases between them. The CDR3 loop is CASSLGGGYTF. The CDR3 DNA reads as TGCGCCAGCAGCTTGGGCGGAGGCTACACCTTC.

This rearrangement joins TRBV12-3 or TRBV12-4 to TRBJ1-2; D call uncertain. This CDR3 is built from 12 residues. V was trimmed by 6 bases and J by 4 bases, leaving 9 bases between them. The CDR3: CASSSSGYGYTF. Here the CDR3 DNA reads TGTGCCAGCAGCTCTTCGGGCTATGGCTACACCTTC.

The chain links TRBV6-1 to TRBJ1-1, with D possibly TRBD1 on 5 matching bases. Germline CDR1 and CDR2: MNHNS and SASEGT. The length of the CDR3 is 12 residues. V was shortened by 2 bases and J by 7 bases, with 8 bases between the two germline ends. The DNA for the CDR3 is TGTGCCAGCAGTGAAACGGGGGGTGAAGCTTTCTTT. This encodes CASSETGGEAFF.

This chain connects TRBV19 to TRBJ2-4; no firm D call. The CDR3 contains 16 residues. Deletions cut 3 bases from V and 0 bases from J, with 12 bases between. Germline CDR1 is LNHDA and CDR2 is SQIVND (reference sequence). The CDR3 sequence is CASSIPEQIAKNIQYF. The CDR3 nucleotides read TGTGCCAGTAGTATCCCGGAACAGATAGCCAAAAACATTCAGTACTTC.

This chain joins TRBV6-6 and TRBJ2-1; TRBD2 might be the D (6 bases). The germline V gene has CDR1 MNHNY and CDR2 SVGAGI (reference sequence). CDR3 length: 15 amino acids. The V end was cut by 7 bases, the J end by 4 bases, with 17 bases between. Here the CDR3 DNA reads TGTGCCAGCAAGTATGGCGGGGTTGAGTACAATGAGCAGTTCTTC. Its translation is CASKYGGVEYNEQFF.

The chain links TRBV19 to TRBJ2-3; no reliable D call. Trimming shortened V by 3 bases and J by 0 bases, and 7 bases separated the two germline ends. The CDR3 is 14 amino acids. Germline assignment: CDR1 LNHDA and CDR2 SQIVND (reference sequence). This CDR3 reads CASSILLSTDTQYF. The CDR3 coding sequence is TGTGCCAGTAGTATCCTCCTTAGCACAGATACGCAGTATTTT.

This chain uses TRBV7-3 with TRBJ1-3; TRBD1 might be the D (5 bases). The V gene lost 2 bases and the J gene lost 0 bases, with 11 bases spanning the gap. The CDR3 is made up of 16 amino acids. Germline assignment: CDR1 SGHTA and CDR2 FQGTGA. The DNA for the CDR3 is TGTGCCAGCAGCTTAGGGGGGGATCTCTCTGGAAACACCATATATTTT. Amino acid sequence: CASSLGGDLSGNTIYF. The full variable domain, with the rest looked up from reference TRBV7-3 and TRBJ1-3, is GAGVSQTPSNKVTEKGKYVELRCDPISGHTALYWYRQSLGQGPEFLIYFQGTGAADDSGLPNDRFFAVRPEGSVSTLKIQRTERGDSAVYLCASSLGGDLSGNTIYFGEGSWLTVV.

The chain recombines TRBV28 with TRBJ1-1; D is possibly TRBD1 (6 bases). Germline loops: CDR1 MDHEN, CDR2 SYDVKM. The CDR3 has 14 residues. With 3 bases removed from V and 5 bases from J, the gap between germline ends came to 13 bases. In DNA, the CDR3 is TGTGCCAGCAGTTTTGGGGGAGGGGGGACTGAAGCTTTCTTT. Translating it yields CASSFGGGGTEAFF. Full variable domain (remainder filled in from reference TRBV28 and TRBJ1-1): DVKVTQSSRYLVKRTGEKVFLECVQDMDHENMFWYRQDPGLGLRLIYFSYDVKMKEKGDIPEGYSVSREKKERFSLILESASTNQTSMYLCASSFGGGGTEAFFGQGTRLTVV.

This clone was observed a handful of times. This rearrangement joins TRBV19 to TRBJ1-2, with 8 bases fitting TRBD1. Unmatched junction bases numbered 5, after V lost 3 bases and J lost 8 bases. Germline loops: CDR1 LNHDA, CDR2 SQIVND (reference sequence). This CDR3 spans 13 amino acids. CDR3 sequence: CASSIRQGSGYTF. CDR3 DNA: TGTGCCAGTAGTATTAGACAGGGGAGCGGCTACACCTTC.

V and J are TRBV10-1 and TRBJ2-1; 9 nucleotides line up with TRBD2. The CDR3 totals 16 residues. Germline values: CDR1 WNHNN, CDR2 SYGVQD (reference sequence). V lost 0 bases, J lost 5 bases, and 5 bases stayed unmatched. For the CDR3, the DNA is TGCGCCAGCAGTGAGTCAACTAGCGGGTCGGACAATGAGCAGTTCTTC. It encodes CASSESTSGSDNEQFF.